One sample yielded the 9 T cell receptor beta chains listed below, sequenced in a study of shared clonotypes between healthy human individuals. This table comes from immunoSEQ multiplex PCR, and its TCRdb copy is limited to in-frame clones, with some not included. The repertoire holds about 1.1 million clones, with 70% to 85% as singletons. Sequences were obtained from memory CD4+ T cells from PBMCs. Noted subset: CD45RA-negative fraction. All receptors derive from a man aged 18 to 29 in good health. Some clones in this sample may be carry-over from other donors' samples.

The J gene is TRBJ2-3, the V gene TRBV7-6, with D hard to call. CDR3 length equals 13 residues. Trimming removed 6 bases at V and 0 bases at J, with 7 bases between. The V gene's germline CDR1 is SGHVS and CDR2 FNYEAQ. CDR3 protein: CASSRSSTDTQYF. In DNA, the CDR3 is TGTGCCAGCAGTCGTTCTAGCACAGATACGCAGTATTTT. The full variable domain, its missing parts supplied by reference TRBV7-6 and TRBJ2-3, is GAGVSQSPRYKVTKRGQDVALRCDPISGHVSLYWYRQALGQGPEFLTYFNYEAQQDKSGLPNDRFSAERPEGSISTLTIQRTEQRDSAMYRCASSRSSTDTQYFGPGTRLTVL.

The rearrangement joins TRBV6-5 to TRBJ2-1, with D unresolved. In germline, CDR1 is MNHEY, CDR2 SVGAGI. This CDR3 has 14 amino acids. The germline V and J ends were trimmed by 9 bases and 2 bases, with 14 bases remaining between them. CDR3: CASGNGPTYNEQFF. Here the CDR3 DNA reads TGTGCCAGTGGGAACGGGCCTACCTACAATGAGCAGTTCTTC.

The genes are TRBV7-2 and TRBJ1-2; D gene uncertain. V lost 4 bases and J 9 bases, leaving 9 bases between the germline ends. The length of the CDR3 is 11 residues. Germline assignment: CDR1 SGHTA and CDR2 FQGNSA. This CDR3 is CASSSSGRYTF. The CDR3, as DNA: TGTGCCAGCAGCTCCAGCGGTCGCTACACCTTC. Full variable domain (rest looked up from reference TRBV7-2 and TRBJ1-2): GAGVSQSPSNKVTEKGKDVELRCDPISGHTALYWYRQSLGQGLEFLIYFQGNSAPDKSGLPSDRFSAERTGGSVSTLTIQRTQQEDSAVYLCASSSSGRYTFGSGTRLTVV.

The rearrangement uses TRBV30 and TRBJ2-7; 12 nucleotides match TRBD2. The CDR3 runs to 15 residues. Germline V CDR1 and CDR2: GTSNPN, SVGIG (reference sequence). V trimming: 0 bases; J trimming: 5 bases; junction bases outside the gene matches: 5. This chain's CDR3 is CAWSVLAGGYDEQYF. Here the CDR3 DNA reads TGTGCCTGGAGTGTACTAGCGGGAGGTTATGACGAGCAGTACTTC.

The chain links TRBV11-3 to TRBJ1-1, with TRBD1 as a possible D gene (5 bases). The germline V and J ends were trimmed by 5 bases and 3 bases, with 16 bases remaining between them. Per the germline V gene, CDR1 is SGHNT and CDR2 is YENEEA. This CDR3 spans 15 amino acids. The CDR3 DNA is TGTGCCAGCAGCCTTGCCGACAGAGAACACACTGAAGCTTTCTTT. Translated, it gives CASSLADREHTEAFF.

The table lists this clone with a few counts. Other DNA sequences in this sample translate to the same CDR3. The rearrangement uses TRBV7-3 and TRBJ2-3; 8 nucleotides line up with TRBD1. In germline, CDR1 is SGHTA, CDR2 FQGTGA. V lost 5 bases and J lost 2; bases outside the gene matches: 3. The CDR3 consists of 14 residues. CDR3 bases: TGTGCCAGCAGCCTGGGACAGGCCACAGATACGCAGTATTTT. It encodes CASSLGQATDTQYF.

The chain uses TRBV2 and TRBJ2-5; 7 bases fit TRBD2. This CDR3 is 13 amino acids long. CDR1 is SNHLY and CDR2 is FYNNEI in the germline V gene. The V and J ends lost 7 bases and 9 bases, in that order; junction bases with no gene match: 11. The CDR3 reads CASTAGVMEAQYF. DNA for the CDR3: TGTGCCAGCACTGCGGGAGTAATGGAGGCCCAGTACTTC.

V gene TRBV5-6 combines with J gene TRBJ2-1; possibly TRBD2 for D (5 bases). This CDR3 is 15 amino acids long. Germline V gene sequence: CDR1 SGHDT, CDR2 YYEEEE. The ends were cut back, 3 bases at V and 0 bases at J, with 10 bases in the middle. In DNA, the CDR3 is TGTGCCAGCAGCTGGACTGAGAGCTCCTACAATGAGCAGTTCTTC. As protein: CASSWTESSYNEQFF.

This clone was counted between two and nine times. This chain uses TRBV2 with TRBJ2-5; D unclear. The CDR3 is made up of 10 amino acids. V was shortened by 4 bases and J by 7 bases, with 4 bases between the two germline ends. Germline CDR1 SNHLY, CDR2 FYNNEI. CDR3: CASSARTQYF. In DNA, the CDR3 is TGTGCCAGCAGTGCCCGGACCCAGTACTTC.